Each of the 2 T cell receptor beta chains below was sequenced from the same sample in a study of blood T cell repertoires in COVID-19 (dated by TCRdb to between 2020 and 2021). The receptor library was made with the immunoSEQ multiplex PCR assay. Entries here come from immuneACCESS through TCRdb and include only in-frame sequences with V and J called. Some clones fail to appear in such tables; in the studies checked, an unresolved V gene covers under half of the shortfall, and the cause of the remainder is unknown. This sample lists roughly 330,000 clones; approximately 82% were detected once. The biggest ten clones account for approximately 1.2% of the sample. Sequencing was performed on peripheral blood. The receptors originated from a woman aged 45-59 years with acute or convalescent COVID-19.

This chain uses TRBV19 with TRBJ1-1; 8 bases match TRBD1. From germline, CDR1 is LNHDA and CDR2 SQIVND (reference sequence). The CDR3 totals 13 residues. V lost 10 bases to trimming and J lost 1 base; unmatched junction nucleotides: 5. CDR3 sequence: CATLGQGNTEAFF. The CDR3 DNA follows: TGTGCCACCCTAGGACAGGGGAACACTGAAGCTTTCTTT.

The rearrangement uses TRBV5-1 and TRBJ2-3, with 7 bases fitting TRBD1. J gave up 1 base and V 0 bases, and 5 bases lay outside the gene matches. Germline assignment: CDR1 SGHRS and CDR2 YFSETQ. The CDR3 consists of 16 residues. CDR3 loop: CASSLEGGKGTDTQYF. The CDR3 DNA reads TGCGCCAGCAGCTTGGAAGGGGGCAAAGGCACAGATACGCAGTATTTT.